The present TCR beta chain was sequenced within a study of OX40 agonist ivuxolimab in advanced cancers. Sequencing was performed with immunoSEQ multiplex PCR; in TCRdb, only in-frame clones are kept and a portion is missing. The repertoire holds about 62,000 clones, about 92% seen once, with approximately 0.62% in the top ten. The clonotype originates from an adult with an advanced solid tumor such as melanoma, head and neck, liver or kidney cancer. Sequencing used CD4+ or CD8+ T cells sorted from blood, obtained in a trial of the OX40 agonist ivuxolimab.

The CDR3 sequence is CASSSGADTDTQYF. Written as DNA, the CDR3 is TGTGCCAGCAGTTCGGGTGCAGACACAGATACGCAGTATTTT. This chain joins TRBV2 and TRBJ2-3; the D is unclear. Germline V gene sequence: CDR1 SNHLY, CDR2 FYNNEI. V lost 5 bases to trimming and J lost 2 bases, with 11 bases between them. This CDR3 region has 14 residues. Full variable domain (remainder filled in from reference TRBV2 and TRBJ2-3): EPEVTQTPSHQVTQMGQEVILRCVPISNHLYFYWYRQILGQKVEFLVSFYNNEISEKSEIFDDQFSVERPDGSNFTLKIRSTKLEDSAMYFCASSSGADTDTQYFGPGTRLTVL.